Given below is one T cell receptor (beta chain) in context. Participants spanned ages about 18 to 95 years and resided in fewer than 30 US areas. This specimen comes from a study of blood T cell repertoires in COVID-19. The authors' processing: Amplification from reference gene primers served as the basis for estimated nucleated cell counts. The table came from immunoSEQ multiplex PCR; TCRdb's copy has only in-frame clones and leaves some out. Clonal size and the V and J genes are those of that table, whereas D and trimming came from the DNA. The table shows roughly 200,000 clones, with more than 75% occurring only once. V was pared by 4 bases and J by 5 bases, with 17 bases of the junction left unmatched. Germline lookup yields CDR1 SGHRS and CDR2 YFSETQ. The CDR3 length is 17 residues.

The TCR originated in a man between 25 and 39 years old in a cohort exposed to, infected with or recovered from COVID-19 (not recorded which). Sample: PBMCs or T cells enriched from blood (not recorded which). V usage is TRBV5-1 and J usage is TRBJ2-7, with 8 bases aligning to TRBD2. This chain's CDR3 is CASSPTTGGRAVHEQYF. CDR3 coding DNA: TGCGCCAGCAGCCCCACTACGGGGGGGAGGGCCGTCCACGAGCAGTACTTC.